The rows below give T cell receptor beta chains drawn from one sample of a study of T cell changes during pregnancy in multiple sclerosis. Clones were sequenced by immunoSEQ multiplex PCR, and TCRdb holds only the in-frame ones, with some missing. The profile shows about 33,000 clones, over 80% of them singletons. The source material was CD4+ T cells from peripheral blood mononuclear cells, sampled in the third trimester of pregnancy. The receptor source for this set is a female donor in good health, enrolled as a control in a pregnancy study. The CDR3 runs from the conserved cysteine through the conserved F or W. D genes are given only for firm matches. The size of a clone is reported for some rows only, either as once, few or many, or as a class for expanded clones.

v_call	cdr3_length	d_call	j_call	clone_size	cdr3_nt	cdr3_aa
TRBV5-1	15	-	TRBJ2-7	-	TGCGCCAGCAGCACTGGGGGGCAGGGGGAACACGAGCAGTACTTC	CASSTGGQGEHEQYF
TRBV4-3	15	TRBD2	TRBJ2-1	-	TGCGCCAGCAGCCAAACTAGCGGGGGCTGCAATGAGCAGTTCTTC	CASSQTSGGCNEQFF
TRBV10-3	14	-	TRBJ2-2	-	TGTGCCACCGGGACAAGCGACGACACCGGGGAGCTGTTTTTT	CATGTSDDTGELFF
TRBV28	15	-	TRBJ1-4	-	TGTGCCAGCAGTTTAGGAGGGGTCTTGGGTGAAAAACTGTTTTTT	CASSLGGVLGEKLFF
TRBV19	13	-	TRBJ2-2	-	TGTGCCAGTAGTACCGACTTTGCCGGGGAGCTGTTTTTT	CASSTDFAGELFF
TRBV18	15	-	TRBJ1-1	-	TGTGCCAGCTCACTAGAAACAGGAATGAACACTGAAGCTTTCTTT	CASSLETGMNTEAFF
TRBV6-1	11	-	TRBJ2-3	-	TGTGCCAGCAGTGATAGCGACACGCAGTATTTT	CASSDSDTQYF
TRBV30	14	TRBD2	TRBJ2-5	-	TGTGCCTGGAGTGTCGGACTAGCGGGAGAGACCCAGTACTTC	CAWSVGLAGETQYF
TRBV18	15	-	TRBJ2-5	-	TGTGCCAGCTCCCCGGCGGGGGCACCGGGGGAGACCCAGTACTTC	CASSPAGAPGETQYF
TRBV28	15	-	TRBJ2-7	-	TGTGCCAGCAGCCCCTCGGACAGAGACTCCTACGAGCAGTACTTC	CASSPSDRDSYEQYF
TRBV5-6	16	-	TRBJ1-2	-	TGTGCCAGCAGCTTGGGGGGGCCAGCGGCCTTATATGGCTACACCTTC	CASSLGGPAALYGYTF
TRBV27	14	TRBD1	TRBJ2-7	-	TGTGCCAGCAGTTTTTCCGGGACAGGGGGGGAGCAGTACTTC	CASSFSGTGGEQYF
TRBV18	19	TRBD2	TRBJ2-5	-	TGTGCCAGCTCACCCCCGAGACTAGCGGGGGCCCTGGGACAAGAGACCCAGTACTTC	CASSPPRLAGALGQETQYF
TRBV19	15	-	TRBJ1-1	-	TGTGCCAGTAGGGACAGAACCCTCATGAACACTGAAGCTTTCTTT	CASRDRTLMNTEAFF
TRBV7-2	17	TRBD2	TRBJ2-1	-	TGTGCCAGCAGCTCCAACCTACTAGCGAGCTCCTACAATGAGCAGTTCTTC	CASSSNLLASSYNEQFF
TRBV2	16	TRBD1	TRBJ1-2	-	TGTGCCAGCAGGGACAGGTCGACGGTGGATGCCTATGGCTACACCTTC	CASRDRSTVDAYGYTF
TRBV13	14	TRBD1	TRBJ1-2	-	TGTGCCAGCAGCTTGCGACAGGGAAACTATGGCTACACCTTC	CASSLRQGNYGYTF
TRBV5-1	15	TRBD1	TRBJ2-1	-	TGCGCCAGCAGCGATTCGGGACAGGGGGCCAATGAGCAGTTCTTC	CASSDSGQGANEQFF
TRBV7-2	13	TRBD2	TRBJ2-1	-	TGTGCCAGCAGCCCCGGGACTAGCAGAAAGCAGTTCTTC	CASSPGTSRKQFF
TRBV2	15	TRBD2	TRBJ2-5	-	TGTGCCAGCAGTTTCCCGGGAGGGAGTCGGGAGACCCAGTACTTC	CASSFPGGSRETQYF
TRBV5-1	14	-	TRBJ2-7	few	TGCGCCAGCAGCAGACAGGAGCCAACCTACGAGCAGTACTTC	CASSRQEPTYEQYF
TRBV11-2	16	TRBD1	TRBJ1-2	-	TGTGCCAGCAGCCAAACCGGGACAGGACCTCCCTATGGCTACACCTTC	CASSQTGTGPPYGYTF
TRBV27	17	-	TRBJ2-7	once	TGTGCCAGCAGTTTAGGTCCCCCGGGGTCCCTGGGGTACGAGCAGTACTTC	CASSLGPPGSLGYEQYF
TRBV19	15	-	TRBJ1-6	-	TGTGCCAGTAGTATTATTTGGGGAGGGAATTCACCCCTCCACTTT	CASSIIWGGNSPLHF
TRBV2	15	TRBD1	TRBJ1-2	-	TGTGCCAGCAGAAGAAAACCCGGGACAGGGGCCGCTGACACCTTC	CASRRKPGTGAADTF
TRBV10-3	13	TRBD2	TRBJ2-3	-	TGTGCCAGCCTAGCGGGGGGCACAGATACGCAGTATTTT	CASLAGGTDTQYF
TRBV11-3	15	-	TRBJ2-6	-	TGTGCCAGCAGCCGAGACAGCTCTGGGGCCAACGTCCTGACTTTC	CASSRDSSGANVLTF
TRBV5-1	14	-	TRBJ2-2	-	TGCGCCAGCAGCTTGACAATCAACACCGGGGAGCTGTTTTTT	CASSLTINTGELFF
TRBV4-2	15	TRBD2	TRBJ2-1	once	TGTGCCAGCAGCCAGGGGACTAGCTCATACAATGAGCAGTTCTTC	CASSQGTSSYNEQFF
TRBV7-3	13	-	TRBJ1-1	once	TGTGCCAGCAGCGCCGACAGGAACACTGAAGCTTTCTTT	CASSADRNTEAFF
TRBV5-6	11	TRBD2	TRBJ2-7	-	TGTGCCAGCAGCCGGGGGGGCGACCCGGACTTC	CASSRGGDPDF
TRBV11-2	18	-	TRBJ2-5	-	TGTGCCAGCAACGCTCTGACCGGGAACTCTCGCGTTGCCCGGACCCAGTACTTC	CASNALTGNSRVARTQYF
TRBV28	11	-	TRBJ2-3	-	TGTAGTCCAGGGGCGTCAGATACGCAGTATTTT	CSPGASDTQYF
TRBV7-2	14	-	TRBJ1-2	-	TGTGCCAGCAGCTTAAAGGGGATTAACTATGGCTACACCTTC	CASSLKGINYGYTF
TRBV6-1	15	TRBD1	TRBJ1-5	-	TGTGCCAGCAGTGCTACAGGGGGCGCAAGGCAGCCCCAGCATTTT	CASSATGGARQPQHF
TRBV5-1	12	-	TRBJ2-1	once	TGCGCCAGCAGCCGAGAGGGTAATGAGCAGTTCTTC	CASSREGNEQFF
TRBV2	14	TRBD1	TRBJ2-7	-	TGTGCCAGTAACCGGGACAGGGGTTCCCACGAGCAGTACTTC	CASNRDRGSHEQYF
TRBV13	15	-	TRBJ1-2	-	TGTGCCAGCAGCTTCTGGACGGCGACTACCTATGGCTACACCTTC	CASSFWTATTYGYTF
TRBV6-5	15	TRBD1	TRBJ1-1	-	TGTGCCAGTAAATCAGGGGGTGCCTGGAACACTGAAGCTTTCTTT	CASKSGGAWNTEAFF
TRBV4-2	18	-	TRBJ1-1	-	TGTGCCAGCAGCCTTTATATTACAGGAGACCGAACAAACACTGAAGCTTTCTTT	CASSLYITGDRTNTEAFF
TRBV6-1	13	-	TRBJ2-7	once	TGTGCCAGCAGTGAAACATACTCCTACGAGCAGTACTTC	CASSETYSYEQYF
TRBV6-6	13	TRBD1	TRBJ1-1	-	TGTGCCAGCAGTGTTCGGACAGGGGGTGAAGCTTTCTTT	CASSVRTGGEAFF
TRBV7-2	14	TRBD1	TRBJ1-1	-	TGTGCCAGCAGCCGACAGGGGATAGACACTGAAGCTTTCTTT	CASSRQGIDTEAFF
TRBV29-1	13	TRBD1	TRBJ2-1	-	TGCAGCGTTGACTTCCAGGGGGCTAGCGAGCAGTTCTTC	CSVDFQGASEQFF
TRBV6-5	14	-	TRBJ1-1	few	TGTGCCAGCTTCAGGGAAGATTGGAACACTGAAGCTTTCTTT	CASFREDWNTEAFF
TRBV7-9	15	TRBD1	TRBJ1-3	-	TGTGCCAGCAGCCCCCAGGGGGGATCTGGAAACACCATATATTTT	CASSPQGGSGNTIYF
TRBV5-1	15	TRBD2	TRBJ2-1	-	TGCGCCAGCAGCCTGAAGGGCGGGAGTTCAGATGAGCAGTTCTTC	CASSLKGGSSDEQFF
TRBV5-1	14	-	TRBJ1-4	-	TGCGCCAGCAGCCTCGACTCAACTAATGAAAAACTGTTTTTT	CASSLDSTNEKLFF
TRBV15	16	TRBD1	TRBJ2-7	-	TGTGCCACCAGCAGATGGGGGACAGGGGAATCCTACGAGCAGTACTTC	CATSRWGTGESYEQYF
TRBV5-1	14	-	TRBJ1-2	-	TGCGCCAGCAGCGCTCCGGGTTTAGGCTATGGCTACACCTTC	CASSAPGLGYGYTF
TRBV6-5	16	-	TRBJ2-4	once	TGTGCCAGCAGTTACGGAGGGGCGCTAGCCAAAAACATTCAGTACTTC	CASSYGGALAKNIQYF